This T cell receptor beta chain was sequenced in a study of metastatic and nonmetastatic thyroid tumors. Whole-study context: For malignant and benign thyroid patients, tumor or nodule tissue and blood were the sources whose repertoires were compared.

This clone is medium-sized by share. Its antigen is unknown. Study processing details: The authors used CDR3 differences across clinicopathological groups to build a distant-metastasis classifier for papillary thyroid cancer. TCRdb re-clonotyped the PCR reads through MiXCR. For this entry, the V and J calls and clone size follow TCRdb and not the study's own pipeline. The repertoire holds more than 9,000 clones, with 28% as singletons. Study conclusions and caveats: Significantly higher TCR beta diversity was reportedly seen in malignant thyroid tumors than benign nodules, in blood and tumor.

Until they underwent thyroid surgery, no patient had received any treatment. The sample was tumor tissue. The TCR sequence derives from a male donor with papillary thyroid cancer or a benign thyroid nodule (not recorded which). Some clones in this sample may be carry-over from other donors' samples.

CDR3 sequence: CASSVGLASYNEQFF. CDR3 in DNA: TGTGCCAGCAGTGTTGGACTAGCATCCTACAATGAGCAGTTCTTC. V usage is TRBV6-1 and J usage is TRBJ2-1; 8 bases map to TRBD2. This CDR3 is built from 15 residues. V lost 4 bases and J lost 1; bases outside the gene matches: 3. Germline V gene sequence: CDR1 MNHNS, CDR2 SASEGT.